This entry lists 20 T cell receptor beta chains sequenced from one sample in a study of early T cells in non-severe SARS-CoV-2 infection. TCRdb re-derived calls from the 5' RACE reads in MiXCR, one entry per CDR3 protein. The sample yields tens of thousands of distinct CDR3 sequences, 9.5% to 14% seen once. Specimen: whole blood. These receptors came from an adult who was a healthcare worker with PCR-confirmed SARS-CoV-2 infection or an uninfected control (not recorded which).

CDR3 protein: CASSLRTSGGFVYEQYF. The DNA for the CDR3 is TGCGCCAGCAGCTTAAGGACTAGCGGGGGTTTCGTCTACGAGCAGTACTTC. The V call is TRBV5-1, the J call TRBJ2-7; TRBD2 agrees at 13 bases. The CDR3 length is 17 residues. CDR1 is SGHRS and CDR2 is YFSETQ in the germline V gene. V lost 2 bases, J lost 3 bases, and 8 bases stayed unmatched.

The chain carries TRBV29-1 and TRBJ1-1; tentative D call: TRBD1 (5 bases). The CDR3 has 13 amino acids. The V gene lost 3 bases and the J gene lost 6 bases, with 14 bases spanning the gap. Per the germline V gene, CDR1 is SQVTM and CDR2 is ANQGSEA. In DNA form, the CDR3 reads TGCAGCGTTGACCGCAGGACAACCTCTGAAGCTTTCTTT. This sequence encodes CSVDRRTTSEAFF.

Comments on this clonotype: The germline gene is not matched at one end of the junction; a read error may be the cause. The rearrangement uses TRBV29-1 and TRBJ1-2; tentatively, D is TRBD1 (5 bases). Germline CDR1 and CDR2: SQVTM and ANQGSEA. This CDR3 region has 15 residues. CDR3: CSVEGIAQGNYGYTF. The CDR3 coding sequence is TGCAGCGTGGAAGGGATCGCGCAGGGAAACTATGGCTACACCTTC.

A few counts support this clonotype. V and J are TRBV5-1 and TRBJ2-7; the D gene is possibly TRBD2 (6 bases). The CDR3 extends over 14 amino acids. Germline lookup yields CDR1 SGHRS and CDR2 YFSETQ. Trimming removed 3 bases at V and 6 bases at J, with 16 bases between. CDR3 protein: CASSSLAVGSEQYF. CDR3 DNA: TGCGCCAGCAGCTCCTTAGCGGTAGGCTCCGAGCAGTACTTC. The full variable domain, with the rest looked up from reference TRBV5-1 and TRBJ2-7, is KAGVTQTPRYLIKTRGQQVTLSCSPISGHRSVSWYQQTPGQGLQFLFEYFSETQRNKGNFPGRFSGRQFSNSRSEMNVSTLELGDSALYLCASSSLAVGSEQYFGPGTRLTVT.

The sample holds a few counts of this clonotype. The CDR3 DNA is TGTGCCAGCAGCTTAGCGGGGGACTCCTACAATGAGCAGTTCTTC. Its protein is CASSLAGDSYNEQFF. V usage is TRBV11-3 and J usage is TRBJ2-1; TRBD2 might be the D (6 bases). Trimming left V 1 base short and J 0 bases short, with 7 bases between. The CDR3 is made up of 15 amino acids. The germline V gene encodes CDR1 SGHNT and CDR2 YENEEA. Looking up the rest from reference TRBV11-3 and TRBJ2-1 gives the full variable domain: EAGVVQSPRYKIIEKKQPVAFWCNPISGHNTLYWYLQNLGQGPELLIRYENEEAVDDSQLPKDRFSAERLKGVDSTLKIQPAELGDSAVYLCASSLAGDSYNEQFFGPGTRLTVL.

This clonotype was recorded at least ten times. This chain connects TRBV19 to TRBJ1-2, with 7 positions matching TRBD1. The V and J ends lost 4 bases and 4 bases, in that order; junction bases with no gene match: 6. Germline CDR1 is LNHDA and CDR2 is SQIVND (reference sequence). This CDR3 is built from 14 residues. The chain's CDR3 is CASSRSGGFYGYTF. In DNA, the CDR3 is TGTGCCAGTAGTAGGTCAGGGGGGTTCTATGGCTACACCTTC.

This clonotype was observed many times. The CDR3 region is CASSFFKGHNNEQFF. The CDR3 coding sequence is TGTGCCAGCAGTTTCTTCAAGGGACACAACAATGAGCAGTTCTTC. V gene TRBV12-3 or TRBV12-4 combines with J gene TRBJ2-1, with D perhaps TRBD1 (6 bases). V dropped 3 bases and J dropped 5 bases, with 14 bases sitting between them. This CDR3 has 15 amino acids.

In its sample, this clonotype was seen many times. V gene TRBV19 combines with J gene TRBJ2-1, with 8 bases identical to TRBD2. Germline CDR1 LNHDA, CDR2 SQIVND (reference sequence). This CDR3 is 14 amino acids long. The V segment lost 4 bases and the J segment 7 bases; nucleotides outside the gene matches: 6. The CDR3 is CASSRLARGNEQFF. Written as DNA, the CDR3 is TGTGCCAGTAGTAGACTAGCGAGGGGAAATGAGCAGTTCTTC.

This clonotype was seen repeatedly, ten times or more. The chain links TRBV11-2 to TRBJ1-1, with 7 bases matching TRBD1. Trimming cost V 6 bases and J 0 bases; bases outside gene matches: 4. The CDR3 runs 14 residues. The germline CDR1 and CDR2 sequences are SGHAT and FQNNGV. The chain's CDR3 is CASRAGGMNTEAFF. The DNA for the CDR3 is TGTGCCAGCAGAGCAGGGGGAATGAACACTGAAGCTTTCTTT.

This clonotype was recorded at least ten times. The chain links TRBV7-6 to TRBJ1-5; D uncertain. Germline lookup yields CDR1 SGHVS and CDR2 FNYEAQ. There are 13 residues in the CDR3. Trimming removed 1 base at V and 3 bases at J, with 4 bases between. The CDR3 reads CASSLGVNQPQHF. CDR3 nucleotides: TGTGCCAGCAGCTTAGGGGTCAATCAGCCCCAGCATTTT.

This clonotype was seen ten or more times. The chain links TRBV7-3 to TRBJ1-2; D gene ambiguous. CDR3 size: 14 residues. The V gene lost 4 bases and the J gene lost 3 bases, with 12 bases spanning the gap. The germline CDR1 and CDR2 sequences are SGHTA and FQGTGA. The CDR3 reads CASSSSGADYGYTF. In DNA form, the CDR3 reads TGTGCCAGCAGCTCCTCGGGTGCAGACTATGGCTACACCTTC.

This clonotype was counted many times. The rearrangement links TRBV10-3 to TRBJ1-6, with D unresolved. The CDR3 runs to 14 residues. Germline values: CDR1 ENHRY, CDR2 SYGVKD. V lost 6 bases to trimming and J lost 6 bases, with 12 bases between them. CDR3 region: CAIRAQLGNSPLHF. The CDR3 DNA is TGTGCCATCAGGGCCCAGCTGGGTAATTCACCCCTCCACTTT.

This clonotype was counted between two and nine times. This chain joins TRBV19 and TRBJ2-5; D is possibly TRBD2 (7 bases). The germline V and J ends were trimmed by 5 bases and 0 bases, with 10 bases remaining between them. Germline V CDR1 and CDR2: LNHDA, SQIVND (reference sequence). This CDR3 is 14 amino acids long. This CDR3 reads CASSGGGHQETQYF. The CDR3 nucleotides read TGTGCCAGTAGTGGCGGGGGCCACCAAGAGACCCAGTACTTC.

This clonotype was counted ten times or more. The chain combines TRBV6-6 with TRBJ1-5; the D gene is possibly TRBD1 (6 bases). Trimming left V 5 bases short and J 4 bases short, with 15 bases between. Germline CDR1 is MNHNY and CDR2 is SVGAGI (reference sequence). The CDR3 is 15 amino acids. The CDR3 DNA is TGTGCCAGCAGTCCCTACAGGGAAGGTAATCAGCCCCAGCATTTT. It is translated as CASSPYREGNQPQHF.

In this sample, this clonotype turned up once. The genes are TRBV2 and TRBJ2-7; D perhaps matches TRBD2 (6 bases). CDR3 length: 13 residues. The V gene lost 7 bases and the J gene lost 4 bases, with 14 bases spanning the gap. Germline lookup yields CDR1 SNHLY and CDR2 FYNNEI. The CDR3 DNA reads as TGTGCCAGCATTCGGACTACCCGATACGAGCAGTACTTC. As protein: CASIRTTRYEQYF.

This clonotype occurred a few times. The chain combines TRBV20-1 with TRBJ1-5; D is undetermined. The V end was cut by 4 bases, the J end by 9 bases, with 13 bases between. The length of the CDR3 is 12 residues. The germline gives CDR1 DFQATT, CDR2 SNEGSKA (reference sequence). DNA for the CDR3: TGCAGTGCTACCATGCTGACCGGGCCCCAGCATTTT. This codes for CSATMLTGPQHF.

This clonotype was detected only once. The rearrangement joins TRBV12-3 or TRBV12-4 to TRBJ2-5, with D tentatively TRBD2 (5 bases). The ends were cut back, 1 base at V and 7 bases at J, with 10 bases in the middle. There are 13 residues in the CDR3. The CDR3 region has the DNA TGTGCCAGCAGTTTAGGAGGGTCGGGGACCCAGTACTTC. It is translated as CASSLGGSGTQYF.

This clonotype was seen many times. J is TRBJ2-7 and V is TRBV6-5; D tentatively fits TRBD1 or TRBD2 (7 bases each). The CDR3 runs 13 residues. Germline CDR1 reads MNHEY; CDR2 reads SVGAGI. V lost 8 bases and J lost 5, with 16 bases in between. As DNA, the CDR3 is TGTGCCAGCGCCAGGGGGGGGGCCCACGAGCAGTACTTC. Protein sequence: CASARGGAHEQYF.

This clonotype was observed many times. The chain couples TRBV6-6 to TRBJ2-7; TRBD1 matches at 7 bases. This CDR3 has 21 residues. V shed 2 bases, J shed 4 bases, and the junction held 26 bases outside the gene matches. Germline V gene lookup returns CDR1 MNHNY and CDR2 SVGAGI (reference sequence). The CDR3 coding sequence is TGTGCCAGCAGTTACGACCGTTGGGGACAGTTCCCGGACCCTAGCTTTTACGAGCAGTACTTC. Translated, it gives CASSYDRWGQFPDPSFYEQYF.

This rearrangement joins TRBV11-2 to TRBJ2-7; D is possibly TRBD2 (6 bases). The length of the CDR3 is 15 residues. V was pared by 5 bases and J by 2 bases, with 16 bases between. The germline gives CDR1 SGHAT, CDR2 FQNNGV. DNA for the CDR3: TGTGCCAGCAGCGAAGGCACAGGACTAACCTACGAGCAGTACTTC. This codes for CASSEGTGLTYEQYF. Based on the CDR3 plus reference TRBV11-2 and TRBJ2-7, the full variable domain is EAGVAQSPRYKIIEKRQSVAFWCNPISGHATLYWYQQILGQGPKLLIQFQNNGVVDDSQLPKDRFSAERLKGVDSTLKIQPAKLEDSAVYLCASSEGTGLTYEQYFGPGTRLTVT.